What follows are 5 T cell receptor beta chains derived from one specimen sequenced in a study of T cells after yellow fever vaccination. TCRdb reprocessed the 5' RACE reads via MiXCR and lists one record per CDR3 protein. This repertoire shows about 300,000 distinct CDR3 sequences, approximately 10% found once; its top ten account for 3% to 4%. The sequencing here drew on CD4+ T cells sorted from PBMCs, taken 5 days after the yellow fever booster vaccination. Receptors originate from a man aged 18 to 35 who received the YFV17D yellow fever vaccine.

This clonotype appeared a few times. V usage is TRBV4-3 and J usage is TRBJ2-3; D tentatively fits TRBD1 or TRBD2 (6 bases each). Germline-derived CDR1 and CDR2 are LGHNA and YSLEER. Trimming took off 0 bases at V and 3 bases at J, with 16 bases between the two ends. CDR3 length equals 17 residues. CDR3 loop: CASSQEPETGGTDTQYF. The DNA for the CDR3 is TGCGCCAGCAGCCAAGAACCTGAGACAGGAGGGACAGATACGCAGTATTTT.

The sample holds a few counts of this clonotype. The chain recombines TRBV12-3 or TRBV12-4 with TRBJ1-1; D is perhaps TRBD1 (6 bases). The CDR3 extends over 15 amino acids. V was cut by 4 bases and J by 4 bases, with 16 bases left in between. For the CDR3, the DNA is TGTGCCAGCAGTTCCCGCCTTACAGGGTCCACTGAAGCTTTCTTT. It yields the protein CASSSRLTGSTEAFF.

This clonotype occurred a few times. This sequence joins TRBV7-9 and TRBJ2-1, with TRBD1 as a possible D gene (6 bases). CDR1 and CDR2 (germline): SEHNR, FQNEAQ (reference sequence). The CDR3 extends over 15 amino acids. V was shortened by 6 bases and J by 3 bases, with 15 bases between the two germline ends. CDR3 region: CASSLAGRGYNEQFF. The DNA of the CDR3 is TGTGCCAGCAGTTTGGCGGGCAGGGGCTACAATGAGCAGTTCTTC.

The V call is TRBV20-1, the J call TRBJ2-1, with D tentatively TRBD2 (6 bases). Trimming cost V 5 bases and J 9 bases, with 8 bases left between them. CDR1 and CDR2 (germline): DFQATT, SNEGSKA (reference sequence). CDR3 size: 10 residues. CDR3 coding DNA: TGCAGTGCTGGGGGACTTGAGCAGTTCTTC. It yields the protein CSAGGLEQFF.

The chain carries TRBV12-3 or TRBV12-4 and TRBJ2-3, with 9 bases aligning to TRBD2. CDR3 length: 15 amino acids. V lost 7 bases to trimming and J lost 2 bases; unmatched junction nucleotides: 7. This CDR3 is CASIRLAGSTDTQYF. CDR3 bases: TGTGCCAGCATCAGGCTAGCGGGGTCCACAGATACGCAGTATTTT.